This TCR beta chain was identified in a study of cytomegalovirus exposure and HLA in healthy donors. Study findings and constraints: Later analysis associated a missense DCLRE1C variant with TCR beta V- and J-gene trimming. Analysis performed later showed TCR beta chains linked to HLA being more clonally expanded than equally common others. Researchers reported in a later analysis that common viral pathogens appeared linked to several top clusters.

Primers for the PCR totalled 60 Vbeta and 13 Jbeta. This table comes from immunoSEQ multiplex PCR, and its TCRdb copy is limited to in-frame clones, with some not included. The repertoire holds over 95,000 clones, over 75% seen once, with roughly 9.8% in the top ten. As for this clone: Its antigen is as yet unknown.

This TCR was recovered from a man aged 35 to 55 in good health and CMV-seropositive. Sequencing was performed on PBMCs.

In DNA form, the CDR3 reads TGCGCCAGCAGCCAAGGGGCCACGGGGGAGCAGTACTTC. It yields the protein CASSQGATGEQYF. V gene TRBV4-3 combines with J gene TRBJ2-7; D perhaps matches TRBD2 (5 bases). CDR1 and CDR2 from the germline V gene are LGHNA and YSLEER. With 1 base removed from V and 7 bases from J, the gap between germline ends came to 11 bases. The CDR3 is 13 amino acids.